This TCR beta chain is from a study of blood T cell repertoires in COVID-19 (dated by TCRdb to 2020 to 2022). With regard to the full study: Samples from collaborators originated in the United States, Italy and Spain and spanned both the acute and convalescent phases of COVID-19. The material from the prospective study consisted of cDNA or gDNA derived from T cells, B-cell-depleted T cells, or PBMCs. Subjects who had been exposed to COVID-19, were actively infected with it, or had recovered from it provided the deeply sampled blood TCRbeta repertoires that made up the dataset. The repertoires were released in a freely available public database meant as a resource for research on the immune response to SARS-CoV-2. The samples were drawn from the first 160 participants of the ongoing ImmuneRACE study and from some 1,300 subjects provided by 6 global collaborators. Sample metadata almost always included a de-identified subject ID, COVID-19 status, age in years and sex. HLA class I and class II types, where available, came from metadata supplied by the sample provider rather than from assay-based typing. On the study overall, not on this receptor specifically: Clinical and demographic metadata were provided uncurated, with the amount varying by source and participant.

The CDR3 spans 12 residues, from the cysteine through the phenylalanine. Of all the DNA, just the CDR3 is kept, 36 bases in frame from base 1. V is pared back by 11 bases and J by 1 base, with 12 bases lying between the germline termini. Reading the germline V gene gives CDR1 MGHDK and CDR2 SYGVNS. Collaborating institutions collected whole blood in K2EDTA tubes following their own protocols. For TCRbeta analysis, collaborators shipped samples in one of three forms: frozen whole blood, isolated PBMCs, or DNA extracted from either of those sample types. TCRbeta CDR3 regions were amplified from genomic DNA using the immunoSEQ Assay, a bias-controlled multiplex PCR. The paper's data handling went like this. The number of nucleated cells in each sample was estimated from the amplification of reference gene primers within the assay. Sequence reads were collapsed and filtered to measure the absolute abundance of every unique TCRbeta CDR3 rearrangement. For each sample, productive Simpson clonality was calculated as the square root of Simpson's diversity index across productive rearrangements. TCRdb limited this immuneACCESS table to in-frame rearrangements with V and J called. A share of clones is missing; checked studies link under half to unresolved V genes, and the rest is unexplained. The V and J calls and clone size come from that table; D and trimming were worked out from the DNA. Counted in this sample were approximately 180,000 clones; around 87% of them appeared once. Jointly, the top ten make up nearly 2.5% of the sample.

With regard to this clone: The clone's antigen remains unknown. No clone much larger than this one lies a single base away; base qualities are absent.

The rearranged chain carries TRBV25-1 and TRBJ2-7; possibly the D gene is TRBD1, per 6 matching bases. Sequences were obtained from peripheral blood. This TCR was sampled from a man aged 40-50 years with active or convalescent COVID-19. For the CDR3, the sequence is CAASDRSYEQYF. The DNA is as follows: TGTGCCGCCTCGGACAGATCCTACGAGCAGTACTTC.